This T cell receptor (beta chain) is from a study of CD8+ T cells in alopecia areata. Isolated RNA was reverse transcribed into cDNA used as the sequencing template. TCRdb's copy holds only in-frame clones and misses some; the assay was immunoSEQ multiplex PCR. The sample carries more than 110,000 clones, roughly 82% recorded once. Deletions cut 2 bases from V and 7 bases from J, with 11 bases between. Germline lookup yields CDR1 SGHTA and CDR2 FQGNSA. The CDR3 totals 13 residues. Treatment described: oral pan-JAK inhibitor, 5-10 mg twice daily. The receptor's source is a human donor with alopecia areata. This chain links TRBV7-2 with TRBJ1-1, with D uncertain. Here the sequenced sample was CD8+ T cells sorted from blood, taken at week 4, from a patient treated with tofacitinib. This CDR3 is CASSLREQDEAFF. DNA of the CDR3: TGTGCCAGCAGCTTAAGGGAGCAAGATGAAGCTTTCTTT.